A single T cell receptor beta chain is shown here with its context. Its antigen target is currently unknown. No much larger clone is present one base from it, and per-base qualities are unavailable. TCRbeta CDR3 regions were profiled with the immunoSEQ Assay using bias-controlled multiplex PCR amplification of genomic DNA. The paper's data handling went like this. The absolute abundance of each unique TCRbeta CDR3 region was quantified after sequences were collapsed and filtered. Differential abundance was tested with two models: a binomial (Fisher-equivalent) model and a beta-binomial model that adds time-dependent variance fitted from healthy donors. Clones with fewer than 5 combined templates were removed, and a clone was called differentially abundant if the clone's Benjamini-Hochberg FDR was below 0.01. The form v = (b*log(k)+a)^2 was used to model beta-binomial variance as a function of total template count across the two samples. Drawn from immuneACCESS, this table holds only the in-frame rearrangements with V and J called that TCRdb kept. Clones are partly lost; checked studies trace under half to an unresolved V gene and leave the rest unexplained. That table furnishes V, J and clone size, whereas the DNA furnished D and trimming. The table for this sample lists roughly 130,000 clones; 86% of them were counted only once. The ten largest account for 7.5% to 9% of the sample.

This record comes from a study of identifying expanded T cells in peripheral blood (dated by TCRdb to 2018 to 2020). Describing the broader study: Technical replicates were generated by sequencing separate aliquots of the same genomic DNA pool, with four replicates compared pairwise.

No immune events such as infections were documented for the healthy donors during the collection period. To calibrate time-dependent variance in a beta-binomial model of T-cell clone differential abundance, blood repertoires from healthy donors were used as a training cohort. The training cohort included approximately ten healthy donors, of whom 3 were female and 7 were male. The donors were between about 25 and 70 years old, with an average age of approximately 45 years. Obtained from a commercial supplier, whole blood was collected from each healthy donor at three time points set around 14 days apart. For immunosequencing, genomic DNA was extracted from whole blood that had not been sorted. Sequences LNHDA (CDR1) and SQIVND (CDR2) are obtained from the germline V gene (reference sequence). Counted from cysteine to phenylalanine, this CDR3 has 15 amino acids. Only CDR3 DNA remains: 45 bases, in frame from the first base.

What the work shows at the level of the full study, not this receptor alone: Both the number of clones called differentially abundant and the false-positive rate were significantly reduced by the beta-binomial model across all healthy-donor time intervals. The binomial model flagged 0.9 to 1.5 differentially abundant clones between technical replicates but approximately 15 over around 2 weeks and 18 to 20 over about 4 weeks. Across all healthy donors, variance in clone template counts between approximately two-week samples was found to increase significantly with total template count. It was expected by the authors that biological variance in healthy repertoires might increase further over much longer intervals, such as months to years.

Material: blood. The sequence was obtained from a person aged 18-69 years in good health. The V gene is TRBV19 and the J gene is TRBJ2-5; TRBD2 is a weak D gene call, 5 bases matching. The tail of the sequence fits TRBJ2-7 better, so the J call may be wrong. The nucleotide sequence is TGTGCCAGTAGTATAAGTTCGGGCCCTAGCAACGAGCAGTACTTC. It translates to CASSISSGPSNEQYF.